This T cell receptor (beta chain) was retrieved from a study of blood T cell repertoires in COVID-19. Study-wide context: From the United States, Italy and Spain came samples of acute and convalescent COVID-19. The analysed material was cDNA or gDNA that came from T cells, B-cell-depleted T cells, or PBMCs.

In the original workflow: The authors estimated nucleated cell counts from reference gene primer amplification. Data came from immunoSEQ multiplex PCR; TCRdb stores just in-frame clones and leaves some out. That table gives V, J and clone size, and the DNA gave D and trimming. The sample lists 20,000 to 25,000 clones; around 90% were seen once. Germline CDR1 SGHKS, CDR2 YYEKEE (reference sequence). Trimming at V came to 4 bases and at J to 4 bases, leaving 8 bases not matched to a gene. CDR3 length equals 15 residues. This TCR was recovered from a woman aged 70 to 79 with active COVID-19. Sequencing was done on a sample of peripheral blood. The J gene is TRBJ1-1, the V gene TRBV5-5; 9 nucleotides align to TRBD1. In DNA, the CDR3 is TGTGCCAGCAGCCCCCGACTGGACAGGGGCACTGAAGCTTTCTTT. This translates into CASSPRLDRGTEAFF.